This T cell receptor (beta chain) was recorded in a study of cytomegalovirus exposure and HLA in healthy donors. Germline CDR1 reads LNHDA; CDR2 reads SQIVND (reference sequence). This CDR3 is built from 14 residues. Deletions cut 4 bases from V and 4 bases from J, with 13 bases between. 60 Vbeta and 13 Jbeta primers were used in PCR. Sequenced by immunoSEQ multiplex PCR; TCRdb stores in-frame clones only, minus some. The repertoire holds approximately 150,000 clones, with about 75% as singletons. The chain combines TRBV19 with TRBJ2-5, with a tentative D call TRBD1 (6 bases). This TCR was sampled from a man aged 40-49 years in good health and CMV-seronegative. Sequencing used PBMCs. This CDR3 is CASSTSTGGETQYF. CDR3 nucleotides: TGTGCCAGTAGTACGTCGACAGGTGGAGAGACCCAGTACTTC.